This TCR beta chain is drawn from a study of shared clonotypes between healthy human individuals. The study, taken as a whole, reports: Relative to memory subsets, naive subsets generally showed larger estimated richness. Non-shared clonotypes showed lower generation probabilities than clonotypes common to all four donors. Even with large depth, rarefaction showed that sorted-subset sequencing was incomplete.

Regarding this clone: Its antigen remains unknown.

Only CD45RO-negative cells positively selected for CCR7 counted as naive CD8 cells, so terminally differentiated effector memory CD45RA+ cells were excluded. Germline loops: CDR1 SGHDT, CDR2 YYEEEE. The CDR3 is 15 residues long. V was shortened by 2 bases and J by 2 bases, with 14 bases between the two germline ends. Sequencing was at deep level. Libraries were prepared by immunoSEQ multiplex PCR; TCRdb keeps only in-frame clonotypes and omits some of them. The sample holds about 2.1 million clones, about 93% seen once. This clonotype originated in a man aged 18 to 35 in good health. Some clones in this sample may be carry-over from other donors' samples. The chain employs TRBV5-6 and TRBJ2-7; no definite D call. Source material: naive CD8+ T cells from PBMCs. The CDR3 sequence is CASSFGSYFAYEQYF. CDR3 bases: TGTGCCAGCAGCTTCGGTTCCTACTTTGCCTACGAGCAGTACTTC. Based on the CDR3 plus reference TRBV5-6 and TRBJ2-7, the full variable domain is DAGVTQSPTHLIKTRGQQVTLRCSPKSGHDTVSWYQQALGQGPQFIFQYYEEEERQRGNFPDRFSGHQFPNYSSELNVNALLLGDSALYLCASSFGSYFAYEQYFGPGTRLTVT.